Following are 11 T cell receptor beta chains from one sample sequenced in a study of cytomegalovirus exposure and HLA in healthy donors. The PCR used 60 Vbeta and 13 Jbeta primers. The data were produced by immunoSEQ multiplex PCR, yet TCRdb's version contains in-frame clones alone and is incomplete. The sample lists about 130,000 clones, approximately 80% occurring once. The sequenced material came from PBMCs. The receptors come from a woman aged 40 to 50 in good health and CMV-seropositive.

This clone was seen more than once but under ten times. The chain combines TRBV5-4 with TRBJ1-1, with 9 bases that match TRBD1. The CDR3 runs 15 residues. Trimming took 2 bases from V and 5 from J; bases not matched to a gene: 7. Looked up from germline, CDR1 is SGHNT and CDR2 is YYREEE (reference sequence). CDR3 sequence: CASSLGGTGRTEAFF. As DNA, the CDR3 is TGTGCCAGCAGCTTAGGTGGGACAGGGAGGACTGAAGCTTTCTTT.

The V call is TRBV10-3, the J call TRBJ1-6; D is unresolved. This CDR3 has 17 residues. V was cut by 8 bases and J by 0 bases, with 17 bases left in between. Germline lookup yields CDR1 ENHRY and CDR2 SYGVKD. CDR3 sequence: CAIVRMRVSSYNSPLHF. The DNA of the CDR3 is TGTGCCATCGTTCGAATGCGGGTAAGCTCCTATAATTCACCCCTCCACTTT.

The rearrangement uses TRBV19 and TRBJ1-1, with 12 bases identical to TRBD1. This CDR3 spans 20 amino acids. CDR1 and CDR2 (germline): LNHDA, SQIVND (reference sequence). J was trimmed by 4 bases and V by 5 bases; bases with no gene match: 20. The CDR3 region has the DNA TGTGCCAGTAGTCCTCTCCACTTCACCGGGACAGGGGGCGGGAGCACTGAAGCTTTCTTT. Translating it yields CASSPLHFTGTGGGSTEAFF.

This clone was found a few times. J is TRBJ1-4 and V is TRBV7-9; tentative D call: TRBD1 (6 bases). Trimming pared 5 bases from V and 3 bases from J, leaving 13 bases between. The germline CDR1 and CDR2 sequences are SEHNR and FQNEAQ (reference sequence). The length of the CDR3 is 15 residues. In DNA form, the CDR3 reads TGTGCCAGCAGCCCCCCGACAGGATCTAATGAAAAACTGTTTTTT. Its protein product is CASSPPTGSNEKLFF.

By share of the sample, this clone is medium-sized (0.01 to 0.1%). The CDR3 DNA reads TGTGCCAGCAGCATCGGGACTTTTGGGGGCTATGGCTACACCTTC. Translated, it gives CASSIGTFGGYGYTF. The chain recombines TRBV5-6 with TRBJ1-2; possible D gene TRBD1, 5 bases. CDR1 and CDR2 (germline): SGHDT, YYEEEE. This CDR3 is 15 amino acids long. Trimming stripped 4 bases from V and 4 bases from J, with 17 bases between.

V is TRBV6-5 and J is TRBJ1-3; a possible D gene is TRBD1 (6 bases). The germline V and J ends were trimmed by 6 bases and 1 base, with 7 bases remaining between them. Germline CDR1 reads MNHEY; CDR2 reads SVGAGI. This CDR3 contains 13 residues. The CDR3 reads CASRGQSGNTIYF. The CDR3 DNA is TGTGCCAGCAGAGGACAGTCTGGAAACACCATATATTTT.

CDR3 sequence (DNA): TGCGCCAGCAGCTCCACGACAGGCCGCAATGAGCAGTTCTTC. It translates to CASSSTTGRNEQFF. The chain joins TRBV5-1 to TRBJ2-1; perhaps TRBD1 as D (6 bases). The germline CDR1 and CDR2 sequences are SGHRS and YFSETQ. V dropped 3 bases and J dropped 6 bases, with 13 bases sitting between them. The CDR3 runs 14 residues.

The gene calls are TRBV30 and TRBJ1-1; D is uncertain. The CDR3 loop spans 13 amino acids. V gave up 5 bases and J gave up 0 bases, with 10 bases separating them. Germline V gene lookup returns CDR1 GTSNPN and CDR2 SVGIG (reference sequence). The CDR3 DNA follows: TGTGCCTGGGGCAGTTTCATGAACACTGAAGCTTTCTTT. As protein: CAWGSFMNTEAFF.

J is TRBJ1-1 and V is TRBV10-1, with 10 bases identical to TRBD1. This CDR3 region has 14 residues. Germline V gene sequence: CDR1 WNHNN, CDR2 SYGVQD (reference sequence). J was trimmed by 4 bases and V by 2 bases; bases with no gene match: 1. CDR3 nucleotides: TGCGCCAGCAGTGAGGGGACAGGGGTCACTGAAGCTTTCTTT. This gives the protein CASSEGTGVTEAFF.

This rearrangement joins TRBV11-2 to TRBJ2-5; TRBD1 agrees at 7 bases. Gene TRBJ2-7 matches the end of the DNA better, so the J call may be wrong. CDR3 length: 15 residues. Per germline, CDR1 SGHAT and CDR2 FQNNGV. CDR3 residues: CASIPGQTNGGEQYF. Written as DNA, the CDR3 is TGTGCCAGCATACCGGGACAGACAAATGGGGGCGAGCAGTACTTC.

This sequence joins TRBV5-1 and TRBJ1-1; D uncertain. This CDR3 is 16 amino acids long. Trimming left V 4 bases short and J 1 base short, with 17 bases between. Germline V CDR1 and CDR2: SGHRS, YFSETQ. The CDR3 sequence is CASSARMGEGNTEAFF. The CDR3 DNA follows: TGCGCCAGCAGCGCTCGGATGGGAGAGGGGAACACTGAAGCTTTCTTT. Full variable domain (outside the CDR3, taken from reference TRBV5-1 and TRBJ1-1): KAGVTQTPRYLIKTRGQQVTLSCSPISGHRSVSWYQQTPGQGLQFLFEYFSETQRNKGNFPGRFSGRQFSNSRSEMNVSTLELGDSALYLCASSARMGEGNTEAFFGQGTRLTVV.